This T cell receptor beta chain was sequenced during a study of T cells in localized non-small cell lung cancer. Overall study results and limits: Among the top 100 tumor clones, a median about 60 appeared in adjacent lung. Increased T cell density in blood showed an association with longer overall survival. The tumor had only one region sequenced, so heterogeneity remains possible. T cell clonality was highest in uninvolved adjacent lung, above tumor.

Libraries were prepared by immunoSEQ multiplex PCR; TCRdb keeps only in-frame clonotypes and omits some of them. The sample holds some 50,000 clones, approximately 80% seen once. V lost 0 bases and J lost 4; bases outside the gene matches: 2. The germline V gene has CDR1 SGHRS and CDR2 YFSETQ. This CDR3 has 14 residues. The sample holds a few counts of this clone. Its antigen is unidentified. The chain recombines TRBV5-1 with TRBJ2-5; 8 nucleotides match TRBD2. This specimen consisted of peripheral blood mononuclear cells, obtained before any cancer treatment. The receptor's source is a man aged 35 to 69 with stage III lung adenocarcinoma. Written as DNA, the CDR3 is TGCGCCAGCAGCTTGGGGCGGGGGGCAGAGACCCAGTACTTC. Translating it yields CASSLGRGAETQYF.